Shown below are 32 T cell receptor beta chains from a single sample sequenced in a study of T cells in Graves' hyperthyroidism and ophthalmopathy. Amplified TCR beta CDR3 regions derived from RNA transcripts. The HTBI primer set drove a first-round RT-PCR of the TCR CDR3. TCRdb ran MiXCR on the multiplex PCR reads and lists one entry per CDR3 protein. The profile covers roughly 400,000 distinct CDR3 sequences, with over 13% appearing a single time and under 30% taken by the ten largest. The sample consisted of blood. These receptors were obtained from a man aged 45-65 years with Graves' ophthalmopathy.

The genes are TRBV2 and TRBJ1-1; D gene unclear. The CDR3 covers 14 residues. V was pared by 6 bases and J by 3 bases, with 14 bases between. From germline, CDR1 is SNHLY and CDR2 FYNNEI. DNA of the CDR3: TGTGCCAGCAGATCACAAACTTCAGACACTGAAGCTTTCTTT. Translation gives CASRSQTSDTEAFF.

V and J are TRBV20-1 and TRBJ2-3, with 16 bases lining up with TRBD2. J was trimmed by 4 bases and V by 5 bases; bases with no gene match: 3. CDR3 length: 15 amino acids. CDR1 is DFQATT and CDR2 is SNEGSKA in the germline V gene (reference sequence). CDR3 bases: TGCAGTGCTGGAGGGACTAGCGGGAGGGCAGATACGCAGTATTTT. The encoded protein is CSAGGTSGRADTQYF.

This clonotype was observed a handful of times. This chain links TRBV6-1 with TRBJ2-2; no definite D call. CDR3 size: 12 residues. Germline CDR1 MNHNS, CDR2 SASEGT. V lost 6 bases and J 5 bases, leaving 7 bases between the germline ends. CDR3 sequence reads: CASRPPTGELFF. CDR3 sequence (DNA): TGTGCCAGCAGGCCTCCAACCGGGGAGCTGTTTTTT.

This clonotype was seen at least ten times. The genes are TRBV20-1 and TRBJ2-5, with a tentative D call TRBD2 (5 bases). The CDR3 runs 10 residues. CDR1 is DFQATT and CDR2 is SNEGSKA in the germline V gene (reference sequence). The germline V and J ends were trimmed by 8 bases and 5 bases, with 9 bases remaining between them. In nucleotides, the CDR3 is TGCAGTCCTAAGCGGGAGACCCAGTACTTC. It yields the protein CSPKRETQYF.

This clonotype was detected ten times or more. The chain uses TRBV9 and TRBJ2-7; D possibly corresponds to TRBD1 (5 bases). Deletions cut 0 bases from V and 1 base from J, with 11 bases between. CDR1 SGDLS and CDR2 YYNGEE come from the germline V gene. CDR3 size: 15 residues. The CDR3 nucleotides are TGTGCCAGCAGCGTAGACGACAGACAATCCTACGAGCAGTACTTC. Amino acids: CASSVDDRQSYEQYF.

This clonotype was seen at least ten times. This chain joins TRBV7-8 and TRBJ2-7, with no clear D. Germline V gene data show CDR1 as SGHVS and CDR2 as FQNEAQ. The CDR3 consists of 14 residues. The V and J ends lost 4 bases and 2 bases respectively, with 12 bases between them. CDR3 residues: CASSSDSYTYEQYF. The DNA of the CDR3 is TGTGCCAGCAGCTCCGACTCGTATACCTACGAGCAGTACTTC. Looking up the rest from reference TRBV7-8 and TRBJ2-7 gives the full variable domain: GAGVSQSPRYKVAKRGQDVALRCDPISGHVSLFWYQQALGQGPEFLTYFQNEAQLDKSGLPSDRFFAERPEGSVSTLKIQRTQQEDSAVYLCASSSDSYTYEQYFGPGTRLTVT.

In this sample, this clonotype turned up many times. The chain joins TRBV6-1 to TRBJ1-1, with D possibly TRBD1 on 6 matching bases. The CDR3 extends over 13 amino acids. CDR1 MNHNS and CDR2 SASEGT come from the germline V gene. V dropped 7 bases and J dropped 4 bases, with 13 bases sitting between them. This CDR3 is CASTTTGRTEAFF. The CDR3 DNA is TGTGCCAGCACCACCACAGGGCGCACTGAAGCTTTCTTT.

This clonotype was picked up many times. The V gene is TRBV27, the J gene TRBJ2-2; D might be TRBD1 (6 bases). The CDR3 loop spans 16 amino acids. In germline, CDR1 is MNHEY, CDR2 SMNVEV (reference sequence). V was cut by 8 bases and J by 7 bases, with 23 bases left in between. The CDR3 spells CASGPGQGQKGGELFF. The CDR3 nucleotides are TGTGCCAGCGGCCCGGGTCAGGGGCAAAAGGGCGGGGAGCTGTTTTTT.

In nucleotides, the CDR3 is TGTGCCAGTAGTGTGACTAGCGGGCGAGAATCCTACGAGCAGTACTTC. It yields the protein CASSVTSGRESYEQYF. This chain links TRBV19 with TRBJ2-7; TRBD2 aligns across 10 bases. Germline trimming cut 5 bases from V and 1 base from J; bases unmatched to any gene: 8. Germline-derived CDR1 and CDR2 are LNHDA and SQIVND (reference sequence). The CDR3 totals 16 residues.

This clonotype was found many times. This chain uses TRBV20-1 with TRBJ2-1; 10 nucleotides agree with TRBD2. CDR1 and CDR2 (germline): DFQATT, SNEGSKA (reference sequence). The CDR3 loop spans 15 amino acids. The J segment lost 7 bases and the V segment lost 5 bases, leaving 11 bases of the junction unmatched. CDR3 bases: TGCAGTGCTGACCTGAGCGGGAGGGCTGGAAATGAGCAGTTCTTC. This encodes CSADLSGRAGNEQFF.

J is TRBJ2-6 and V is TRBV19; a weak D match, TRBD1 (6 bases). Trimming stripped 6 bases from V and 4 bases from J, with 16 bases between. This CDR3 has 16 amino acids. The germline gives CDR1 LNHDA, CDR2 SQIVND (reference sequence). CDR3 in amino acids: CASRNLQGWGANVLTF. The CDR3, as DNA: TGTGCCAGTAGGAATCTTCAGGGGTGGGGGGCCAACGTCCTGACTTTC.

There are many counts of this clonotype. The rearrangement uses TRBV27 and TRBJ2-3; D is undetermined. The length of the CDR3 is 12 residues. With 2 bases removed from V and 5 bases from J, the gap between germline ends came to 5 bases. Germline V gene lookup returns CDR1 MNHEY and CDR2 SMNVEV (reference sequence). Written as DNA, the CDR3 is TGTGCCAGCAGTTTAGTCGGAGATACGCAGTATTTT. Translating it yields CASSLVGDTQYF.

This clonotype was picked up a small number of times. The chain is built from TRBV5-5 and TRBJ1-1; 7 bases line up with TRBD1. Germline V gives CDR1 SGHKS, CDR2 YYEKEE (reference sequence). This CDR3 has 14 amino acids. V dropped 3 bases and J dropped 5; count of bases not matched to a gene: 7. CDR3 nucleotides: TGTGCCAGCAGCTGGGGGACAGCGGGGACTGAAGCTTTCTTT. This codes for CASSWGTAGTEAFF.

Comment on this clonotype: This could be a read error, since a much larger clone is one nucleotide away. CDR3 residues: CSAIAGAYNEQYF. CDR3 sequence (DNA): TGCAGTGCTATCGCAGGGGCCTACAATGAGCAGTACTTC. This chain joins TRBV20-1 and TRBJ2-1, with D perhaps TRBD1 (6 bases). The J call may be mistaken, given a closer DNA end match to TRBJ2-7. This CDR3 is built from 13 residues. The germline CDR1 and CDR2 sequences are DFQATT and SNEGSKA (reference sequence).

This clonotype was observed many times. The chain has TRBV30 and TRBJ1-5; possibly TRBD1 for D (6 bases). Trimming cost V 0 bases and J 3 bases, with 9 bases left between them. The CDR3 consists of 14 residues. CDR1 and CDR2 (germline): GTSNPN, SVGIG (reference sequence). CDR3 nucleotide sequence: TGTGCCTGGAGTGTAGGGGGGCCCAATCAGCCCCAGCATTTT. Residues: CAWSVGGPNQPQHF.

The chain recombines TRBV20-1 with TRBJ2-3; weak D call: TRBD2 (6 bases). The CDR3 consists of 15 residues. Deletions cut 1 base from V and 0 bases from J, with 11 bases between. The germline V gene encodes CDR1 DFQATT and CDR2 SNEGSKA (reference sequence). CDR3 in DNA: TGCAGTGCTAGAGCTGTAGCGGTCAGCACAGATACGCAGTATTTT. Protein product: CSARAVAVSTDTQYF.

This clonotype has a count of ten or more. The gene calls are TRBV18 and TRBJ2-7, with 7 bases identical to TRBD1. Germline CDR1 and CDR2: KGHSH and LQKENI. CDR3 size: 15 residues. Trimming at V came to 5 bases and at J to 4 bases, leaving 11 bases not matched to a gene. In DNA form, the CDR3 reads TGTGCCAGCTCAGTAACAGGGGATTGGGCTTACGAGCAGTACTTC. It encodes CASSVTGDWAYEQYF.

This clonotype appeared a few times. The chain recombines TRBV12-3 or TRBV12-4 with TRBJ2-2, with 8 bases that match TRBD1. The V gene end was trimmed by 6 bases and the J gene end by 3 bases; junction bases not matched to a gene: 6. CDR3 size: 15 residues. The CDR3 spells CASRPRQGYTGELFF. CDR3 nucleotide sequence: TGTGCCAGCAGACCCAGACAGGGGTACACCGGGGAGCTGTTTTTT.

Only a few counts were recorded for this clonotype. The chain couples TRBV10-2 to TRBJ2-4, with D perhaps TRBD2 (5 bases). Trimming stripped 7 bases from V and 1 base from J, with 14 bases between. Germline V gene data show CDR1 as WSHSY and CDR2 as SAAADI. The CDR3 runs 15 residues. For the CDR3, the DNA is TGCGCCAGCAAACAGCCGTCGGGGGCCAAAAACATTCAGTACTTC. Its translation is CASKQPSGAKNIQYF.

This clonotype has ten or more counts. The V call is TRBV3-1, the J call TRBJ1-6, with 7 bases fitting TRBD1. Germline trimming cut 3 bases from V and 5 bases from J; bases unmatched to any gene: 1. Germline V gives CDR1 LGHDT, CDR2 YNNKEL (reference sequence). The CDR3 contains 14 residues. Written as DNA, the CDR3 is TGTGCCAGCAGCCACGGGACAGATAATTCACCCCTCCACTTT. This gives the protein CASSHGTDNSPLHF.

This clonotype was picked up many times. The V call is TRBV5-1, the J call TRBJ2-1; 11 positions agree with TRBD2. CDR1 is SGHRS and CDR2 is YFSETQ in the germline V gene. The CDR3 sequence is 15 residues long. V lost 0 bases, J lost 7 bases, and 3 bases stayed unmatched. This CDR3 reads CASSLDSGRGNEQFF. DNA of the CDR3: TGCGCCAGCAGCTTGGATAGCGGGAGGGGGAATGAGCAGTTCTTC.

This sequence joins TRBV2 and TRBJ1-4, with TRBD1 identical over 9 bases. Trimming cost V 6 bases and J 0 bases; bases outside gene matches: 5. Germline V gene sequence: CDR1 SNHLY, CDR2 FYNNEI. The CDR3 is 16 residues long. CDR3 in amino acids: CASRADRGATNEKLFF. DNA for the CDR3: TGTGCCAGCAGGGCGGACAGGGGCGCAACTAATGAAAAACTGTTTTTT. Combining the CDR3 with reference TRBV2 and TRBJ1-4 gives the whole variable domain EPEVTQTPSHQVTQMGQEVILRCVPISNHLYFYWYRQILGQKVEFLVSFYNNEISEKSEIFDDQFSVERPDGSNFTLKIRSTKLEDSAMYFCASRADRGATNEKLFFGSGTQLSVL.

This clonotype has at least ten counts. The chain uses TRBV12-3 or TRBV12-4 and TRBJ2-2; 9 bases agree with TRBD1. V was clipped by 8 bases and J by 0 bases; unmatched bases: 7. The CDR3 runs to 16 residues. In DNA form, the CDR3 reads TGTGCCAGCCGGGACAGGGTGTCCGCGAACACCGGGGAGCTGTTTTTT. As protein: CASRDRVSANTGELFF.

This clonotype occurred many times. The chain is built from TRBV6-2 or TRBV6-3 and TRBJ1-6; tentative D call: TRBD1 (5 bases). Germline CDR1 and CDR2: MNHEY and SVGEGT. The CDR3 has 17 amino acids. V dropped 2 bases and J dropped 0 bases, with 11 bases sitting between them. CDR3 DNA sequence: TGTGCCAGCAGTTACGGGGGACTGAGCTCCTATAATTCACCCCTCCACTTT. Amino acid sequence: CASSYGGLSSYNSPLHF.

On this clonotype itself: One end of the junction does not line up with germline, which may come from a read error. The CDR3 nucleotides read TGTGCCAGCCGCCCCACGTCGAGAGAGTCCCAGTACTTC. Protein sequence: CASRPTSRESQYF. The chain combines TRBV11-2 with TRBJ2-5, with D unclear. CDR3 size: 13 residues. Germline loops: CDR1 SGHAT, CDR2 FQNNGV. The full variable domain, with the rest looked up from reference TRBV11-2 and TRBJ2-5, is EAGVAQSPRYKIIEKRQSVAFWCNPISGHATLYWYQQILGQGPKLLIQFQNNGVVDDSQLPKDRFSAERLKGVDSTLKIQPAKLEDSAVYLCASRPTSRESQYFGPGTRLLVL.

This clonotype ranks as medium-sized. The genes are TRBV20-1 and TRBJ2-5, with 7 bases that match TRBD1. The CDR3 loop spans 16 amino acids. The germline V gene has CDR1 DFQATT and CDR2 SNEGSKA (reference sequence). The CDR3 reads CRGTQAGTDNQETQYF. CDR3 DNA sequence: TGCAGGGGGACCCAAGCCGGGACAGATAACCAAGAGACCCAGTACTTC.

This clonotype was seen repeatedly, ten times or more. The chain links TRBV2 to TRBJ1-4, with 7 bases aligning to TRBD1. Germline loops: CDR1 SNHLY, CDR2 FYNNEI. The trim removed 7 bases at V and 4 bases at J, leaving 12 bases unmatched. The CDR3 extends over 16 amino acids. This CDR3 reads CASKEPRDRFNEKLFF. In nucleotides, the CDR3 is TGTGCCAGCAAAGAACCGAGGGACAGATTTAATGAAAAACTGTTTTTT.

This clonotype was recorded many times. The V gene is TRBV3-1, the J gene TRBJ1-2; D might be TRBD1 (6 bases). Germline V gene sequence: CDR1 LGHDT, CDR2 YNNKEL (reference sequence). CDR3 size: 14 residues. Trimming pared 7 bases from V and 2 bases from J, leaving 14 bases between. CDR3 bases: TGTGCCAGCACCCCCGGGACACTCAACTATGGCTACACCTTC. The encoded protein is CASTPGTLNYGYTF.

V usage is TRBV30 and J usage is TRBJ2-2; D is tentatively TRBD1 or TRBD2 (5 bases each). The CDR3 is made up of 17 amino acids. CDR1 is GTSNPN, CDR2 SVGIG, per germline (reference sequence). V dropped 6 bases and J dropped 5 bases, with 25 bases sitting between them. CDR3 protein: CACSGAVQGGQTGELFF. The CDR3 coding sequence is TGTGCCTGCAGCGGAGCGGTGCAGGGCGGTCAAACCGGGGAGCTGTTTTTT.

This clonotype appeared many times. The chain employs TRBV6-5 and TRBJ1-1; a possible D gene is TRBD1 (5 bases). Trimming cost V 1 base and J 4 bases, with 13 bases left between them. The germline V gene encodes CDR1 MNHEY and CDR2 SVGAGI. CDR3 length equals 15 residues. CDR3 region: CASSYFVGAGTEAFF. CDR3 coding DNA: TGTGCCAGCAGTTACTTTGTAGGGGCTGGCACTGAAGCTTTCTTT.

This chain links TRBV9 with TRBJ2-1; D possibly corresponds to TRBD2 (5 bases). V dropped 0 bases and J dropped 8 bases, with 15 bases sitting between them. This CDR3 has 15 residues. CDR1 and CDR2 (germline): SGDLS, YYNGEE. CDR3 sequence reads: CASSVGSAVGHEQFF. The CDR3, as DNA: TGTGCCAGCAGCGTAGGATCAGCGGTCGGCCATGAGCAGTTCTTC. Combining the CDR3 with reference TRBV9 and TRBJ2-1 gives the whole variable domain DSGVTQTPKHLITATGQRVTLRCSPRSGDLSVYWYQQSLDQGLQFLIQYYNGEERAKGNILERFSAQQFPDLHSELNLSSLELGDSALYFCASSVGSAVGHEQFFGPGTRLTVL.

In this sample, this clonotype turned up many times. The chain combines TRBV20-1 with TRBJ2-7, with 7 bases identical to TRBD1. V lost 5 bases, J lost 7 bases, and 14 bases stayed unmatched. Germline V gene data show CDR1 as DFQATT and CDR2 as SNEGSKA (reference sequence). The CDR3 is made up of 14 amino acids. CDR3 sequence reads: CSAASGTDLGEQYF. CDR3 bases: TGCAGTGCTGCGTCCGGGACAGACCTAGGGGAGCAGTACTTC.